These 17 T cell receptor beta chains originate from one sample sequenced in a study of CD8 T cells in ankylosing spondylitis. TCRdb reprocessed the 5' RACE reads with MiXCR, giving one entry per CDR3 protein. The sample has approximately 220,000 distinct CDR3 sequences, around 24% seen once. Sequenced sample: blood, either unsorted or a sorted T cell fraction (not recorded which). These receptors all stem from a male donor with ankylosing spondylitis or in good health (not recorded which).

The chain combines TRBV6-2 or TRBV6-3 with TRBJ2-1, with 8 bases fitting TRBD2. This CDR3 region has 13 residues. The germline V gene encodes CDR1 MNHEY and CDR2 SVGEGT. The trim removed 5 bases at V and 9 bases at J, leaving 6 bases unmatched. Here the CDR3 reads CASSTGRETEQFF. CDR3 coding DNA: TGTGCCAGCAGTACCGGGAGGGAGACTGAGCAGTTCTTC.

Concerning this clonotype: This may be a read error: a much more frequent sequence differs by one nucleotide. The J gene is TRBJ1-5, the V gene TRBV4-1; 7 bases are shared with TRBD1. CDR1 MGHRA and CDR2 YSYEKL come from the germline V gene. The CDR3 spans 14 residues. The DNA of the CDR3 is TGCTCCAGCAGCCACGACAGGGTGAATCAGCCCCAGCATTTT. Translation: CSSSHDRVNQPQHF.

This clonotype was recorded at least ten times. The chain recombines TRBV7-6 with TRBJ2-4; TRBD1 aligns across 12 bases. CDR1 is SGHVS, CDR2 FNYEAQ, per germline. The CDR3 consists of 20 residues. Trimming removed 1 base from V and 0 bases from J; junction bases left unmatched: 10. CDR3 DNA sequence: TGTGCCAGCAGCTTAGAGTCCGGGACAGGGGGCTCCTTAGCCAAAAACATTCAGTACTTC. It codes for CASSLESGTGGSLAKNIQYF.

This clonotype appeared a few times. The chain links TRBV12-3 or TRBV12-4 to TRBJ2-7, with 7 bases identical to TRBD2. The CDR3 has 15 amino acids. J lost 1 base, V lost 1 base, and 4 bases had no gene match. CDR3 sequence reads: CASSLGPGGSYEQYF. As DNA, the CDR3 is TGTGCCAGCAGTTTAGGCCCGGGAGGATCCTACGAGCAGTACTTC.

CDR3 DNA sequence: TGTGCCAGCAGTTCGTCAGCGGGAGCCTACAATGAGCAGTTCTTC. This codes for CASSSSAGAYNEQFF. This sequence joins TRBV25-1 and TRBJ2-1; 8 nucleotides line up with TRBD2. This CDR3 region has 15 residues. V lost 5 bases and J lost 2; bases outside the gene matches: 5. Germline lookup yields CDR1 MGHDK and CDR2 SYGVNS.

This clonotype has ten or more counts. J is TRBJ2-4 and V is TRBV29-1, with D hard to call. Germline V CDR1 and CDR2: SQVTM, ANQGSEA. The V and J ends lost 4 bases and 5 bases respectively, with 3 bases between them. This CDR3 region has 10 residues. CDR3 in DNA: TGCAGCGTTGTCGAAAACATTCAGTACTTC. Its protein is CSVVENIQYF. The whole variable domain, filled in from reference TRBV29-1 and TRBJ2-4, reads SAVISQKPSRDICQRGTSLTIQCQVDSQVTMMFWYRQQPGQSLTLIATANQGSEATYESGFVIDKFPISRPNLTFSTLTVSNMSPEDSSIYLCSVVENIQYFGAGTRLSVL.

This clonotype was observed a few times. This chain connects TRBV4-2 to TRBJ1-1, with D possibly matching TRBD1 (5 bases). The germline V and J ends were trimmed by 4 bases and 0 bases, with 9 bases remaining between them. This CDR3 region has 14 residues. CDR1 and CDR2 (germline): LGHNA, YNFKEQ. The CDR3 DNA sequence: TGTGCCAGCAGCCTGACAGATTTGAACACTGAAGCTTTCTTT. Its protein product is CASSLTDLNTEAFF.

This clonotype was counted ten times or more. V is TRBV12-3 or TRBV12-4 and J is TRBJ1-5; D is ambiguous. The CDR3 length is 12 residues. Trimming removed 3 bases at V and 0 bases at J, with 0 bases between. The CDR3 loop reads CASSFSNQPQHF. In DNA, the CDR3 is TGTGCCAGCAGTTTTAGCAATCAGCCCCAGCATTTT.

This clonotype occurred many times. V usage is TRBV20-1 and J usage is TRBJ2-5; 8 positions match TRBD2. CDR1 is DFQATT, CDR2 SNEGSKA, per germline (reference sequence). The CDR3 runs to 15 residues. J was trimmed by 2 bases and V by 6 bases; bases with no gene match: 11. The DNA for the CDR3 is TGCAGTGCCAGTACCAGGACTAGCAGGCAAGAGACCCAGTACTTC. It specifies CSASTRTSRQETQYF.

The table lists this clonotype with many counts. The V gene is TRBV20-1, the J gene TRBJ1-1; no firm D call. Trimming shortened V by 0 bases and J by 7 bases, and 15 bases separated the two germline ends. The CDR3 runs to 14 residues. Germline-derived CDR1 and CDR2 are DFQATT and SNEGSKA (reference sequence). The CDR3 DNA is TGCAGTGCTAGAGACCGCACCCGGACGGGTGAAGCTTTCTTT. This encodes CSARDRTRTGEAFF.

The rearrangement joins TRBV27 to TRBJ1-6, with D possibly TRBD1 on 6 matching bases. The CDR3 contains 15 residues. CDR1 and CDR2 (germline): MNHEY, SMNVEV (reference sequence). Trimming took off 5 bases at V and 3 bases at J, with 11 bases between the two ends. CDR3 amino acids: CASSLGTSYNSPLHF. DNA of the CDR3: TGTGCCAGCAGTCTCGGGACAAGCTATAATTCACCCCTCCACTTT.

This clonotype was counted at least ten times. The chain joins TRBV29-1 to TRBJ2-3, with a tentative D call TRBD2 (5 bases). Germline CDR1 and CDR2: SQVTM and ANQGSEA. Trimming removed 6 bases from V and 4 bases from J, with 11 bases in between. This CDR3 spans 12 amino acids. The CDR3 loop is CSVSDGADTQYF. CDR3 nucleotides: TGCAGCGTATCGGACGGGGCAGATACGCAGTATTTT.

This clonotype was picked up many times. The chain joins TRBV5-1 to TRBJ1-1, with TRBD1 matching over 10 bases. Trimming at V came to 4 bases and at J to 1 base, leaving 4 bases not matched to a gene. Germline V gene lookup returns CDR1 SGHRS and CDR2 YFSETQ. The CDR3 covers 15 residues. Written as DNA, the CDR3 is TGCGCCAGCAGCCCAAGGACAGGGGGGAACACTGAAGCTTTCTTT. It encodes CASSPRTGGNTEAFF.

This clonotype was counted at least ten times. DNA of the CDR3: TGCAGTGCTAGGCCCGTCGTTGGGGCGCGAGGCTACACCTTC. Translation: CSARPVVGARGYTF. The chain employs TRBV20-1 and TRBJ1-2; TRBD1 is a possible D gene (5 bases). Trimming left V 3 bases short and J 8 bases short, with 19 bases between. The CDR3 consists of 14 residues. CDR1 and CDR2 (germline): DFQATT, SNEGSKA (reference sequence).

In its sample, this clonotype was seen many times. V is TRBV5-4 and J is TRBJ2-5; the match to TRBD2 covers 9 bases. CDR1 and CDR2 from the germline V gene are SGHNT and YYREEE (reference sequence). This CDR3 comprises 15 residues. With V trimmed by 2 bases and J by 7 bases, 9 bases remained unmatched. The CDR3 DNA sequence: TGTGCCAGCAGCTTAGTGGGGACTAGCTCTGGGACCCAGTACTTC. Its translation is CASSLVGTSSGTQYF. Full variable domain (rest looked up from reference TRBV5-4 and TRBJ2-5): ETGVTQSPTHLIKTRGQQVTLRCSSQSGHNTVSWYQQALGQGPQFIFQYYREEENGRGNFPPRFSGLQFPNYSSELNVNALELDDSALYLCASSLVGTSSGTQYFGPGTRLLVL.

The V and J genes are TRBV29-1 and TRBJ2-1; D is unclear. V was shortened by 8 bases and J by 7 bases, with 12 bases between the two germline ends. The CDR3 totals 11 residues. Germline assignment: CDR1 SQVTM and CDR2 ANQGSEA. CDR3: CSSGPGNEQFF. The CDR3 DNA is TGCAGCTCAGGCCCTGGGAATGAGCAGTTCTTC.

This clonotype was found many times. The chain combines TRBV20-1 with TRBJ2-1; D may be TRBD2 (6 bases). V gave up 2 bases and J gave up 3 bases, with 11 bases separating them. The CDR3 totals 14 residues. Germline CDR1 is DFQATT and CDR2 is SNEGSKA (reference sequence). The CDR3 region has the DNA TGCAGTGCTAGAATCAGCGGGCTCTACAATGAGCAGTTCTTC. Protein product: CSARISGLYNEQFF.